This is a list of T cell receptor beta chains from one sample in a study of CD8 T cells in Susac syndrome. TCRdb processed the immunoSEQ multiplex PCR reads anew with MiXCR; each CDR3 protein has one entry. The table has under 550,000 distinct CDR3 sequences, around 83% seen once; the top ten hold under 0.15%. The sequencing input was CD8+ T cells from PBMCs. These receptor sequences come from a human donor with multiple sclerosis. Both conserved end residues are trimmed from each CDR3.

j_gene,len,v_gene,CDR3aa
TRBJ2-2,13,TRBV3-1,ASSPTDENTGELF
TRBJ2-7,13,TRBV20-1,SARDGTGGTYEQY
TRBJ1-5,12,TRBV19,ASSLQGYNQPQH
TRBJ2-1,13,TRBV7-9,ASSGGQTTYNEQF
TRBJ1-2,12,TRBV5-4,ASSGGVLSLGYT
TRBJ1-1,12,TRBV11-2,ASSLDDPTGEAF
TRBJ1-3,14,TRBV9,ASSDPGGTSGNTIY
TRBJ1-1,13,TRBV9,ASSVGGLTRSEAF
TRBJ2-1,9,TRBV20-1,SARSRTEQF
TRBJ1-2,10,TRBV28,ASDDSNYGYT
TRBJ2-2,15,TRBV29-1,SVSPLDSRSDTGELF
TRBJ1-2,12,TRBV9,ASSEDRGHYGYT
TRBJ2-3,15,TRBV10-3,AIRGETVAGYTDTQY
TRBJ2-5,12,TRBV12-3/TRBV12-4,ASMPAGFGETQY
TRBJ2-1,12,TRBV20-1,SAREDGGGSEQF
TRBJ2-7,12,TRBV27,ASGRGVTYYEQY